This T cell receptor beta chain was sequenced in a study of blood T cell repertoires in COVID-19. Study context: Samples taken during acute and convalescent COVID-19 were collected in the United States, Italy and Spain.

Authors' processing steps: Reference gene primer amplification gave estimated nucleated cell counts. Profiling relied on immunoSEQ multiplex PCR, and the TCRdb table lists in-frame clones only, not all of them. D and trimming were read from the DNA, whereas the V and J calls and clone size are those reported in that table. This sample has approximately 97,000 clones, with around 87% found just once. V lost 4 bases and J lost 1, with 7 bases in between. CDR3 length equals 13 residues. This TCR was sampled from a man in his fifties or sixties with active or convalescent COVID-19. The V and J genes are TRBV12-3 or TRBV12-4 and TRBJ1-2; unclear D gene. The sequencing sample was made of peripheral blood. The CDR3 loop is CASSSDINYGYTF. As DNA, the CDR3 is TGTGCCAGCAGTTCCGACATTAACTATGGCTACACCTTC.